The following is a TCR beta chain sequence with its context. Its antigen is as yet unknown. These data originate in a study of CD4 T cells in relation to SARS-CoV-2 and coronaviruses. For the study at large: The restricting HLA molecule for shared crossreactive spike epitopes was mapped. Study-wide results and caveats: According to naive versus memory sequencing, detected responses are memory recall, not newly primed. No donor gave both pre-pandemic and post-infection samples.

Cryopreserved PBMCs were CD4-enriched, then split into naive and memory cells. The assay was immunoSEQ multiplex PCR, and TCRdb's table has in-frame clones only and misses some. This table holds roughly 36,000 clones, 75% to 90% found once. V dropped 0 bases and J dropped 1 base, with 15 bases sitting between them. Germline loops: CDR1 SGHDT, CDR2 YYEEEE. This CDR3 spans 17 amino acids. The V call is TRBV5-6, the J call TRBJ2-3; D not certain. Material: memory CD4+ T cells from PBMCs. The TCR was taken from an adult with COVID-19. The CDR3 sequence is CASSLALVLAGTDTQYF. The CDR3, as DNA: TGTGCCAGCAGCTTGGCCTTAGTTTTGGCAGGCACAGATACGCAGTATTTT.